Listed here are 20 T cell receptor beta chains from one sample, sequenced in a study of blood T cells in healthy people across ages. Through a sample-barcoded 5' primer and a J-beta primer mix, a second PCR was run for about 6 to 12 cycles. TCRdb analysed the 5' RACE reads with MiXCR anew, one entry per CDR3 protein. Counted here are hundreds of thousands of distinct CDR3 sequences, around 50% occurring once; the ten biggest clones make up roughly 24%. Sequencing was performed on blood. These receptors all come from a man aged 35 to 55 in good health.

This chain joins TRBV11-2 and TRBJ2-1; 9 bases are shared with TRBD2. The CDR3 sequence is 15 residues long. V lost 5 bases and J lost 6; bases outside the gene matches: 8. Germline CDR1 and CDR2: SGHAT and FQNNGV. Written as DNA, the CDR3 is TGTGCCAGCAGCCCTTCTAGCGGGGATGGCAATGAGCAGTTCTTC. Translated, it gives CASSPSSGDGNEQFF.

The rearrangement uses TRBV27 and TRBJ2-1; TRBD2 agrees at 8 bases. Germline V gene data show CDR1 as MNHEY and CDR2 as SMNVEV (reference sequence). With V trimmed by 5 bases and J by 12 bases, 6 bases remained unmatched. The CDR3 is 12 residues long. The CDR3 sequence is CASSPGTSAQFF. CDR3 nucleotides: TGTGCCAGCAGTCCCGGGACTAGTGCGCAGTTCTTC.

V and J are TRBV29-1 and TRBJ2-7, with 8 bases identical to TRBD1. V was clipped by 7 bases and J by 5 bases; unmatched bases: 4. The CDR3 spans 11 residues. CDR1 and CDR2 from the germline V gene are SQVTM and ANQGSEA. In nucleotides, the CDR3 is TGCAGCGGTAGGACAGGGAACGAGCAGTACTTC. This sequence encodes CSGRTGNEQYF.

The chain links TRBV11-2 to TRBJ2-1, with TRBD2 matching 8 bases. V trimming: 5 bases; J trimming: 0 bases; junction bases outside the gene matches: 9. The CDR3 extends over 17 amino acids. Germline V gene lookup returns CDR1 SGHAT and CDR2 FQNNGV. For the CDR3, the DNA is TGTGCCAGCAGCCGACCAGCGGGGGCGAGCTCCTACAATGAGCAGTTCTTC. Encoded protein: CASSRPAGASSYNEQFF.

This clonotype showed up just once. The chain uses TRBV5-1 and TRBJ1-2; 8 bases are a match to TRBD1. The CDR3 runs to 14 residues. The trim removed 1 base at V and 4 bases at J, leaving 3 bases unmatched. In germline, CDR1 is SGHRS, CDR2 YFSETQ. In nucleotides, the CDR3 is TGCGCCAGCAGCTTGAATGACAGGGGCTATGGCTACACCTTC. This encodes CASSLNDRGYGYTF.

The rearrangement joins TRBV21-1 to TRBJ2-3; TRBD1 reflects the table's D call only, with no check against the DNA. TRBV21-1 is described as a pseudogene. The CDR3 has 18 residues. For the CDR3, the DNA is TGTGCCAGCAGCTCCCGGAAAGGGGCTAGCCCTAGCACAGATACGCAGTATTTT. Residues: CASSSRKGASPSTDTQYF.

V usage is TRBV12-3 or TRBV12-4 and J usage is TRBJ2-2; D call uncertain. There are 13 residues in the CDR3. The germline V and J ends were trimmed by 6 bases and 4 bases, with 9 bases remaining between them. The CDR3 sequence: CASSLFGTGELFF. DNA of the CDR3: TGTGCCAGCAGCCTCTTTGGCACCGGGGAGCTGTTTTTT.

This chain uses TRBV19 with TRBJ1-2; 7 bases line up with TRBD1. CDR3 length: 16 residues. Germline V gene lookup returns CDR1 LNHDA and CDR2 SQIVND (reference sequence). V lost 7 bases and J lost 5; bases outside the gene matches: 16. CDR3 sequence reads: CASTLRGGFHRYGYTF. The CDR3, as DNA: TGTGCCAGTACCCTGAGAGGGGGCTTTCATCGATATGGCTACACCTTC.

This rearrangement joins TRBV29-1 to TRBJ1-2, with a possible D match to TRBD1 (5 bases). Between the trimmed V and J ends, which lost 3 bases and 8 bases, there was a span of 13 bases. Germline V gives CDR1 SQVTM, CDR2 ANQGSEA. This CDR3 region has 12 residues. Here the CDR3 DNA reads TGCAGCGTTGAGGACCAGGGACGCGGCTACACCTTC. As protein: CSVEDQGRGYTF.

This clonotype was recorded a few times. The V gene is TRBV5-5, the J gene TRBJ2-7; D perhaps matches TRBD2 (6 bases). The length of the CDR3 is 14 residues. With 4 bases removed from V and 3 bases from J, the gap between germline ends came to 14 bases. Germline loops: CDR1 SGHKS, CDR2 YYEKEE (reference sequence). The CDR3 here is CASSLGSVGYEQYF. The CDR3 coding sequence is TGTGCCAGCAGCCTCGGGAGTGTGGGCTACGAGCAGTACTTC.

This clonotype appeared a few times. The V and J genes are TRBV7-9 and TRBJ2-7, with D perhaps TRBD2 (6 bases). From germline, CDR1 is SEHNR and CDR2 FQNEAQ (reference sequence). The V end was cut by 0 bases, the J end by 2 bases, with 8 bases between. There are 14 residues in the CDR3. CDR3 region: CASSLAGRTYEQYF. The DNA of the CDR3 is TGTGCCAGCAGCTTAGCGGGGAGGACCTACGAGCAGTACTTC. The full variable domain, with the rest looked up from reference TRBV7-9 and TRBJ2-7, is DTGVSQNPRHKITKRGQNVTFRCDPISEHNRLYWYRQTLGQGPEFLTYFQNEAQLEKSRLLSDRFSAERPKGSFSTLEIQRTEQGDSAMYLCASSLAGRTYEQYFGPGTRLTVT.

The chain uses TRBV20-1 and TRBJ2-1; tentative D call: TRBD2 (5 bases). This CDR3 has 11 residues. Trimming removed 6 bases at V and 14 bases at J, with 17 bases between. From germline, CDR1 is DFQATT and CDR2 SNEGSKA (reference sequence). The DNA of the CDR3 is TGCAGTGCCATACAAGGACTGTGGGAGTTCTTC. Translation gives CSAIQGLWEFF.

This sequence joins TRBV12-3 or TRBV12-4 and TRBJ1-2; no clear D. Trimming left V 5 bases short and J 4 bases short, with 17 bases between. The CDR3 consists of 15 residues. The CDR3 DNA is TGTGCCAGCAGTCGAGACCCCCCGGGCGGCTATGGCTACACCTTC. Translation: CASSRDPPGGYGYTF.

The chain has TRBV25-1 and TRBJ1-5; D is unclear. The CDR3 consists of 15 residues. Trimming took off 6 bases at V and 1 base at J, with 13 bases between the two ends. Germline-derived CDR1 and CDR2 are MGHDK and SYGVNS. The chain's CDR3 is CASSPFSASNQPQHF. The CDR3 DNA reads TGTGCCAGCAGCCCTTTCTCGGCCAGCAATCAGCCCCAGCATTTT.

This clonotype was seen a few times. The V call is TRBV6-5, the J call TRBJ2-3, with 11 bases matching TRBD1. The V segment lost 0 bases and the J segment 5 bases; nucleotides outside the gene matches: 4. CDR3 length: 16 residues. The germline V gene has CDR1 MNHEY and CDR2 SVGAGI. The DNA of the CDR3 is TGTGCCAGCAGTTACTCCGGACAGGGGGCCGGAGATACGCAGTATTTT. This codes for CASSYSGQGAGDTQYF.

This clonotype was seen more than once but under ten times. V and J are TRBV15 and TRBJ2-7, with unresolved D. The CDR3 has 12 amino acids. The V end lost 11 bases, the J end lost 7 bases, and 18 bases lay between the germline ends. Germline V lookup: CDR1 LNHNV, CDR2 YYDKDF (reference sequence). The CDR3: CASTKSNNEQYF. In nucleotides, the CDR3 is TGTGCCTCGACGAAGTCCAACAATGAGCAGTACTTC. The full variable domain, in which reference TRBV15 and TRBJ2-7 provide the parts outside the CDR3, is DAMVIQNPRYQVTQFGKPVTLSCSQTLNHNVMYWYQQKSSQAPKLLFHYYDKDFNNEADTPDNFQSRRPNTSFCFLDIRSPGLGDTAMYLCASTKSNNEQYFGPGTRLTVT.

In the case of this clonotype: A much larger clone lies a single base off, so this may be a read error. The chain has TRBV11-3 and TRBJ1-4; D unclear. From germline, CDR1 is SGHNT and CDR2 YENEEA. This CDR3 region has 14 residues. Trimming pared 1 base from V and 4 bases from J, leaving 7 bases between. The CDR3 nucleotides read TGTGCCAGCAGCTTAGGCCCGAGTAATGAAAAACTGTTTTTT. It specifies CASSLGPSNEKLFF.

There are a few counts of this clonotype. The chain uses TRBV28 and TRBJ2-7; D gene ambiguous. This CDR3 has 17 amino acids. The V end was cut by 5 bases, the J end by 2 bases, with 22 bases between. Looked up from germline, CDR1 is MDHEN and CDR2 is SYDVKM. The CDR3 region is CASSPHIRESRTYEQYF. The CDR3 DNA is TGTGCCAGCAGTCCACATATTCGCGAGAGTAGGACCTACGAGCAGTACTTC.

V is TRBV5-1 and J is TRBJ2-5, with 7 nucleotides matching TRBD2. The last part of the DNA fits TRBJ2-7 better; the J call may be wrong. Germline V gives CDR1 SGHRS, CDR2 YFSETQ. The CDR3 sequence is 14 residues long. CDR3 coding DNA: TGCGCCAGCAGCGTGAGCCTGGGAGGGGACGAGCAGTACTTC. Its protein is CASSVSLGGDEQYF.

Note on this clonotype: Its ends do not fully match the called genes, so a read error is possible. The V and J genes are TRBV12-3 or TRBV12-4 and TRBJ2-3, with a tentative D call TRBD1 (5 bases). The CDR3 sequence is 15 residues long. CDR3 sequence: CASSAARASTDAQYF. The DNA of the CDR3 is TGTGCCAGCAGTGCGGCCAGAGCGTCGACAGATGCGCAGTATTTT.